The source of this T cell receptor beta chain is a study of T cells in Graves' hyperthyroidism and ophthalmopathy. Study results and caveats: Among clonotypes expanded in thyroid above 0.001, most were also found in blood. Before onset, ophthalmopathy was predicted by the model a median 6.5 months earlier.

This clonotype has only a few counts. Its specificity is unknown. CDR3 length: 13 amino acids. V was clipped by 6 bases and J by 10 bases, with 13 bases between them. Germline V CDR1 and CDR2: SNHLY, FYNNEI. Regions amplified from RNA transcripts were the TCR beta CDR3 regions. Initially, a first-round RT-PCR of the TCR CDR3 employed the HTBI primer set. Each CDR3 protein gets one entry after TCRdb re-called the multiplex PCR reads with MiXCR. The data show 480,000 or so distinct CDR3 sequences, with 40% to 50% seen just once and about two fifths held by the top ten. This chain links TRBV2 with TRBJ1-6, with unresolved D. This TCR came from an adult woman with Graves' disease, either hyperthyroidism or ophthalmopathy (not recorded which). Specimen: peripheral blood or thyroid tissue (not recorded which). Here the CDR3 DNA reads TGTGCCAGCAGGACGGCGCTAGGGTCACCCCTCCACTTT. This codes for CASRTALGSPLHF.